The next 4 T cell receptor beta chains were all read from a single sample in a study of molecular identifiers for immune sequencing clone quantification. TCRdb recomputed calls from the PCR reads with MiXCR, one row per CDR3 protein. Of 40,000 to 50,000 distinct CDR3 sequences listed, about 19% were seen once; the top ten hold less than 1.2%. Input material: naive CD8+ T cells from blood, with Jurkat cell RNA spiked in. Subset reported: FACS-sorted CD8+CD4-CCR7+CD45RA+ naive T cells. These receptors originate from a human donor in good health. Some libraries in this study had Jurkat cell RNA spiked in.

This clonotype was seen ten or more times. The chain joins TRBV27 to TRBJ2-7; TRBD1 or TRBD2 may be the D gene (5 bases each). V shed 2 bases and J shed 6 bases, with 8 bases lying between them. Looked up from germline, CDR1 is MNHEY and CDR2 is SMNVEV (reference sequence). CDR3 size: 12 residues. CDR3 residues: CASSLPGLEQYF. The CDR3 nucleotides read TGTGCCAGCAGTTTACCGGGGCTCGAGCAGTACTTC.

At least ten counts were recorded for this clonotype. The chain carries TRBV7-8 and TRBJ2-7, with 8 positions matching TRBD1. The CDR3 sequence is 16 residues long. V trimming: 2 bases; J trimming: 3 bases; junction bases outside the gene matches: 9. The germline CDR1 and CDR2 sequences are SGHVS and FQNEAQ. The CDR3 bases are TGTGCCAGCAGCTTAATCTCGGGACAGGCCATCTACGAGCAGTACTTC. As protein: CASSLISGQAIYEQYF.

The chain uses TRBV27 and TRBJ2-5; D not resolved. CDR1 is MNHEY, CDR2 SMNVEV, per germline (reference sequence). V was shortened by 3 bases and J by 2 bases, with 7 bases between the two germline ends. The CDR3 totals 13 residues. Here the CDR3 reads CASSFQTQETQYF. The CDR3 coding sequence is TGTGCCAGCAGTTTTCAGACTCAAGAGACCCAGTACTTC.

As to this clonotype: This clone may be a read error of a much larger clone one base away. The CDR3 is CASGSRVTEAFF. CDR3 DNA sequence: TGTGCCAGCGGCTCTAGGGTAACTGAAGCTTTCTTT. The chain recombines TRBV7-9 with TRBJ1-1; no firm D call. The ends were cut back, 8 bases at V and 5 bases at J, with 12 bases in the middle. This CDR3 comprises 12 residues. Germline lookup yields CDR1 SEHNR and CDR2 FQNEAQ (reference sequence).